Below are 16 T cell receptor beta chains sequenced from a single sample in a study of T cell responses to AZD1222 COVID-19 vaccine. Generated by immunoSEQ multiplex PCR, the TCRdb table keeps only in-frame clones and is missing some. Altogether about 92,000 clones are present, 80% to 90% being singletons, with the ten largest covering about 1.5%. This specimen was peripheral blood, taken on day 0 of AZD1222 vaccination. The source of these receptors is an adult in good health.

This clone has just one count. The rearrangement joins TRBV7-9 to TRBJ2-1; D is unclear. The CDR3 runs 11 residues. Germline V gene data show CDR1 as SEHNR and CDR2 as FQNEAQ (reference sequence). Between the trimmed V and J ends, which lost 5 bases and 10 bases, there was a span of 9 bases. The CDR3 region has the DNA TGTGCCAGCAGCCCGCGAGAGGAGCAGTTCTTC. This translates into CASSPREEQFF.

V usage is TRBV7-6 and J usage is TRBJ2-2, with D possibly being TRBD2 (6 bases). V lost 5 bases and J lost 4, with 14 bases in between. The germline V gene encodes CDR1 SGHVS and CDR2 FNYEAQ. CDR3 size: 15 residues. The CDR3 coding sequence is TGTGCCAGCAGCCAAACTAGCTTAGGCACCGGGGAGCTGTTTTTT. Its translation is CASSQTSLGTGELFF.

This chain uses TRBV3-1 (or the pseudogene TRBV3-2) with TRBJ2-1; 8 bases are shared with TRBD2. Germline values: CDR1 LGHDT, CDR2 YNNKEL (reference sequence). J gave up 9 bases and V 3 bases, and 10 bases lay outside the gene matches. The CDR3 contains 15 residues. CDR3 residues: CASSQTSGGRAEQFF. The CDR3 DNA reads as TGTGCCAGCAGCCAGACCTCGGGGGGGCGGGCTGAGCAGTTCTTC.

This clone has more than one count but fewer than ten. This chain connects TRBV6-5 to TRBJ1-2, with a tentative D call TRBD1 (6 bases). There are 12 residues in the CDR3. CDR1 MNHEY and CDR2 SVGAGI come from the germline V gene. V was trimmed by 6 bases and J by 7 bases, leaving 12 bases between them. The CDR3 loop is CASSQGSVGYTF. The CDR3 coding sequence is TGTGCCAGCAGCCAGGGGTCGGTTGGCTACACCTTC.

The J gene is TRBJ1-6, the V gene TRBV24-1, with 9 bases that match TRBD1. Germline V lookup: CDR1 KGHDR, CDR2 SFDVKD. CDR3 length: 19 residues. The trim removed 3 bases at V and 4 bases at J, leaving 12 bases unmatched. The CDR3 reads CATSDPRTGVNWYNSPLHF. CDR3 nucleotides: TGTGCCACCAGTGATCCCCGGACAGGGGTTAACTGGTATAATTCACCCCTCCACTTT.

In this sample, this clone turned up a few times. J is TRBJ1-5 and V is TRBV12-5; D is uncertain. V lost 7 bases and J lost 2, with 9 bases in between. Germline loops: CDR1 LGHNT, CDR2 FRNRAP. This CDR3 has 13 amino acids. This CDR3 is CASAGSGNQPQHF. The DNA for the CDR3 is TGTGCTAGTGCGGGGTCGGGCAATCAGCCCCAGCATTTT.

The DNA of the CDR3 is TGTGCCAGCAGGTATGACAGGGACACTGAAGCTTTCTTT. This gives the protein CASRYDRDTEAFF. The rearrangement uses TRBV3-1 (or the pseudogene TRBV3-2) and TRBJ1-1; 7 bases map to TRBD1. V was clipped by 6 bases and J by 3 bases; unmatched bases: 4. The germline V gene encodes CDR1 LGHDT and CDR2 YNNKEL (reference sequence). The CDR3 runs 13 residues.

The chain employs TRBV13 and TRBJ2-7; TRBD1 matches 8 bases. V lost 4 bases, J lost 7 bases, and 9 bases stayed unmatched. CDR1 and CDR2 from the germline V gene are PRHDT and FYEKMQ (reference sequence). The CDR3 totals 14 residues. CDR3 sequence (DNA): TGTGCCAGCAGCTACGGGACAGGAGGAGGGGAGCAGTACTTC. Translation: CASSYGTGGGEQYF.

The genes are TRBV5-1 and TRBJ2-7; 13 bases line up with TRBD2. The germline gives CDR1 SGHRS, CDR2 YFSETQ. Unmatched junction bases numbered 6, after V lost 0 bases and J lost 6 bases. This CDR3 spans 16 amino acids. The CDR3 DNA follows: TGCGCCAGCAGCTTGGGTACTAGCGGGGGGGCCTCCGAGCAGTACTTC. This codes for CASSLGTSGGASEQYF.

Worth noting for this clone: This CDR3 is also generated by other DNA sequences in the sample. The chain uses TRBV4-1 and TRBJ1-2; D unresolved. The CDR3 loop spans 15 amino acids. Germline V gives CDR1 MGHRA, CDR2 YSYEKL. V lost 0 bases and J 2 bases, leaving 10 bases between the germline ends. CDR3 nucleotide sequence: TGCGCCAGCAGCCAAGAGGGCACCTCCAACTATGGCTACACCTTC. This encodes CASSQEGTSNYGYTF.

The chain recombines TRBV5-1 with TRBJ1-2, with D possibly matching TRBD1 (5 bases). Germline V lookup: CDR1 SGHRS, CDR2 YFSETQ. The CDR3 spans 14 residues. V lost 3 bases, J lost 9 bases, and 18 bases lay in between. In DNA form, the CDR3 reads TGCGCCAGCAGCTACCCGGACACGGCGGGCAGCTACACCTTC. Amino acid sequence: CASSYPDTAGSYTF. Filled out from reference TRBV5-1 and TRBJ1-2, the complete variable domain reads KAGVTQTPRYLIKTRGQQVTLSCSPISGHRSVSWYQQTPGQGLQFLFEYFSETQRNKGNFPGRFSGRQFSNSRSEMNVSTLELGDSALYLCASSYPDTAGSYTFGSGTRLTVV.

This chain joins TRBV5-5 and TRBJ1-1; possibly TRBD1 for D (6 bases). V lost 4 bases to trimming and J lost 6 bases, with 25 bases between them. Germline lookup yields CDR1 SGHKS and CDR2 YYEKEE (reference sequence). CDR3 size: 17 residues. CDR3 region: CASSPLTTGVLGAEAFF. The CDR3 DNA reads TGTGCCAGCAGCCCCCTTACGACAGGCGTATTGGGGGCTGAAGCTTTCTTT.

CDR3 protein: CASSLFRSTDTQYF. In DNA, the CDR3 is TGTGCCAGCAGTTTATTTAGGAGCACAGATACGCAGTATTTT. V usage is TRBV28 and J usage is TRBJ2-3; D not certain. Germline V gene data show CDR1 as MDHEN and CDR2 as SYDVKM. The V gene lost 1 base and the J gene lost 0 bases, with 5 bases spanning the gap. The CDR3 extends over 14 amino acids.

The gene calls are TRBV19 and TRBJ2-3; no reliable D call. There are 13 residues in the CDR3. The ends were cut back, 7 bases at V and 1 base at J, with 9 bases in the middle. Germline CDR1 is LNHDA and CDR2 is SQIVND (reference sequence). CDR3 region: CASTSRGTDTQYF. The CDR3 DNA reads as TGTGCCAGTACCTCTCGGGGCACAGATACGCAGTATTTT. The variable domain in full, completed from reference TRBV19 and TRBJ2-3, reads DGGITQSPKYLFRKEGQNVTLSCEQNLNHDAMYWYRQDPGQGLRLIYYSQIVNDFQKGDIAEGYSVSREKKESFPLTVTSAQKNPTAFYLCASTSRGTDTQYFGPGTRLTVL.

The genes are TRBV30 and TRBJ1-6; no definite D call. The V gene lost 0 bases and the J gene lost 10 bases, with 7 bases spanning the gap. The CDR3 covers 12 residues. Germline V lookup: CDR1 GTSNPN, CDR2 SVGIG (reference sequence). The CDR3 protein is CAWSVPTSPLHF. The CDR3 DNA reads TGTGCCTGGAGTGTCCCTACCTCACCCCTCCACTTT.

This chain uses TRBV25-1 with TRBJ1-1; TRBD1 might be the D (5 bases). Trimming cost V 4 bases and J 3 bases, with 15 bases left between them. Germline V gene lookup returns CDR1 MGHDK and CDR2 SYGVNS. The CDR3 is made up of 15 amino acids. CDR3 in DNA: TGTGCCAGCAGTGTAAGGGGCCGGGGGGACACTGAAGCTTTCTTT. Protein: CASSVRGRGDTEAFF. Variable domain in full (rest from reference TRBV25-1 and TRBJ1-1): EADIYQTPRYLVIGTGKKITLECSQTMGHDKMYWYQQDPGMELHLIHYSYGVNSTEKGDLSSESTVSRIRTEHFPLTLESARPSHTSQYLCASSVRGRGDTEAFFGQGTRLTVV.